Shown below are 17 T cell receptor beta chains from a single sample sequenced in a study of blood T cell repertoires in COVID-19. The table came from immunoSEQ multiplex PCR; TCRdb's copy has only in-frame clones and leaves some out. The top ten clones hold 3% to 3.5% of a sample with 140,000 or so clones, roughly 86% of them seen once. The sample taken for sequencing was PBMCs or T cells enriched from blood (not recorded which). These TCRs come from a woman aged 45 to 65 with acute COVID-19.

This clone turned up a few times. The V and J genes are TRBV4-2 and TRBJ2-5; 8 nucleotides match TRBD2. The CDR3 loop spans 16 amino acids. The trim removed 0 bases at V and 4 bases at J, leaving 7 bases unmatched. Germline-derived CDR1 and CDR2 are LGHNA and YNFKEQ. In DNA form, the CDR3 reads TGTGCCAGCAGCCAAGATTTGGGAGCGGGGGCAGAGACCCAGTACTTC. The encoded protein is CASSQDLGAGAETQYF.

The rearrangement uses TRBV11-3 and TRBJ2-1; 10 positions match TRBD2. The CDR3 sequence is 15 residues long. The V and J ends lost 5 bases and 8 bases, in that order; junction bases with no gene match: 9. Looked up from germline, CDR1 is SGHNT and CDR2 is YENEEA. CDR3 sequence: CASSGAGGIFDEQFF. CDR3 DNA sequence: TGTGCCAGCAGCGGAGCGGGAGGGATATTCGATGAGCAGTTCTTC.

Concerning this clone itself: Other DNA sequences from this sample encode an identical CDR3 as well. The gene calls are TRBV11-2 and TRBJ2-7; D remains unclear. Germline lookup yields CDR1 SGHAT and CDR2 FQNNGV. The CDR3 has 11 amino acids. The ends were cut back, 5 bases at V and 4 bases at J, with 6 bases in the middle. This CDR3 reads CASSPRYEQYF. The CDR3 DNA reads TGTGCCAGCAGCCCTAGATACGAGCAGTACTTC.

The J gene is TRBJ2-1, the V gene TRBV4-1; 11 nucleotides line up with TRBD2. The CDR3 is made up of 15 amino acids. Germline V gene data show CDR1 as MGHRA and CDR2 as YSYEKL. V lost 4 bases and J lost 8; bases outside the gene matches: 7. The CDR3 DNA reads as TGCGCCAGCAGCCCCTTAGGACTAGCGGGTGATGAGCAGTTCTTC. This gives the protein CASSPLGLAGDEQFF.

V usage is TRBV7-3 and J usage is TRBJ2-2; 8 bases are a match to TRBD1. Trimming at V came to 5 bases and at J to 3 bases, leaving 2 bases not matched to a gene. Germline V CDR1 and CDR2: SGHTA, FQGTGA. The CDR3 sequence is 14 residues long. CDR3 protein: CASSGTGYTGELFF. The CDR3 DNA reads TGTGCCAGCAGCGGGACAGGATACACCGGGGAGCTGTTTTTT.

The chain carries TRBV4-2 and TRBJ2-1, with 8 nucleotides matching TRBD2. The CDR3 spans 17 residues. Per the germline V gene, CDR1 is LGHNA and CDR2 is YNFKEQ. Trimming cost V 0 bases and J 2 bases; bases outside gene matches: 6. The CDR3 spells CASSQDEERGTYNEQFF. CDR3 DNA: TGTGCCAGCAGCCAAGATGAGGAGCGGGGGACCTACAATGAGCAGTTCTTC.

The chain links TRBV25-1 to TRBJ2-2; 10 positions match TRBD1. The V gene end was trimmed by 6 bases and the J gene end by 4 bases; junction bases not matched to a gene: 2. There are 14 residues in the CDR3. The germline CDR1 and CDR2 sequences are MGHDK and SYGVNS. This CDR3 reads CASSGTGVTGELFF. The CDR3 DNA sequence: TGTGCCAGCAGCGGGACAGGGGTCACCGGGGAGCTGTTTTTT.

A few counts support this clone. The J gene is TRBJ1-1, the V gene TRBV3-1 (or the pseudogene TRBV3-2); tentatively, D is TRBD1 (5 bases). Trimming took off 1 base at V and 2 bases at J, with 11 bases between the two ends. From germline, CDR1 is LGHDT and CDR2 YNNKEL (reference sequence). The CDR3 consists of 15 residues. CDR3 protein: CASSQVTGENTEAFF. In DNA, the CDR3 is TGTGCCAGCAGCCAAGTAACAGGCGAAAACACTGAAGCTTTCTTT.

The gene calls are TRBV6-2 or TRBV6-3 and TRBJ1-3, with 7 bases lining up with TRBD1. J was trimmed by 4 bases and V by 6 bases; bases with no gene match: 9. The V gene's germline CDR1 is MNHEY and CDR2 SVGEGT. The CDR3 consists of 15 residues. The CDR3 is CASSSGQASGNTIYF. For the CDR3, the DNA is TGTGCCAGCAGCTCCGGACAGGCTTCAGGAAACACCATATATTTT.

The chain couples TRBV5-8 to TRBJ1-1; 9 bases map to TRBD1. The V segment lost 0 bases and the J segment 4 bases; nucleotides outside the gene matches: 4. This CDR3 has 15 amino acids. Germline CDR1 is SGHTS and CDR2 is YDEGEE. CDR3 residues: CASSLARQGVTEAFF. The CDR3, as DNA: TGTGCCAGCAGCTTGGCAAGACAGGGGGTCACTGAAGCTTTCTTT.

The gene calls are TRBV7-9 and TRBJ2-3, with 8 bases that match TRBD2. Germline V lookup: CDR1 SEHNR, CDR2 FQNEAQ (reference sequence). V shed 6 bases, J shed 5 bases, and the junction held 10 bases outside the gene matches. The CDR3 has 15 amino acids. CDR3 loop: CASSRIAGLQDTQYF. The CDR3 DNA reads as TGTGCCAGCAGTCGTATAGCGGGACTTCAAGATACGCAGTATTTT.

The CDR3 is CSVGRAEEYNEQFF. Written as DNA, the CDR3 is TGCAGCGTTGGGAGGGCGGAGGAGTACAATGAGCAGTTCTTC. The J gene is TRBJ2-1, the V gene TRBV29-1, with a possible D match to TRBD2 (6 bases). Germline-derived CDR1 and CDR2 are SQVTM and ANQGSEA. This CDR3 comprises 14 residues. V was trimmed by 4 bases and J by 4 bases, leaving 14 bases between them.

V gene TRBV19 combines with J gene TRBJ2-2, with 7 bases fitting TRBD2. The CDR3 runs 14 residues. J was trimmed by 1 base and V by 5 bases; bases with no gene match: 1. From germline, CDR1 is LNHDA and CDR2 SQIVND (reference sequence). CDR3 region: CASSPGGNTGELFF. The CDR3 DNA reads as TGTGCCAGTAGTCCGGGAGGGAACACCGGGGAGCTGTTTTTT.

CDR3: CASGFDRDRGLKSPLHF. In DNA form, the CDR3 reads TGTGCTAGTGGTTTCGACCGGGACAGGGGGCTCAAATCACCCCTCCACTTT. This sequence joins TRBV12-5 and TRBJ1-6, with 12 bases identical to TRBD1. The germline V gene encodes CDR1 LGHNT and CDR2 FRNRAP. V lost 3 bases to trimming and J lost 10 bases; unmatched junction nucleotides: 10. The CDR3 runs 17 residues.

The V call is TRBV30, the J call TRBJ2-5; D perhaps matches TRBD1 (7 bases). The germline CDR1 and CDR2 sequences are GTSNPN and SVGIG (reference sequence). Deletions cut 5 bases from V and 2 bases from J, with 12 bases between. This CDR3 has 13 residues. CDR3 nucleotides: TGTGCCTGGCACAGGGGACTGCAAGAGACCCAGTACTTC. Protein product: CAWHRGLQETQYF.

This clone was detected only a few times. V usage is TRBV7-9 and J usage is TRBJ1-5; D is unresolved. The V end was cut by 5 bases, the J end by 3 bases, with 8 bases between. The CDR3 spans 13 residues. CDR1 and CDR2 from the germline V gene are SEHNR and FQNEAQ (reference sequence). The CDR3 coding sequence is TGTGCCAGCAGCGCCGACAACAATCAGCCCCAGCATTTT. It specifies CASSADNNQPQHF.

This clone was found a few times. The chain is built from TRBV28 and TRBJ1-1, with D perhaps TRBD1 (6 bases). The CDR3 contains 13 residues. Germline CDR1 MDHEN, CDR2 SYDVKM. V lost 7 bases and J lost 7, with 16 bases in between. The CDR3 DNA is TGTGCCAGCACCTCAAGGGGGAGGGGTGAAGCTTTCTTT. Amino acid sequence: CASTSRGRGEAFF.